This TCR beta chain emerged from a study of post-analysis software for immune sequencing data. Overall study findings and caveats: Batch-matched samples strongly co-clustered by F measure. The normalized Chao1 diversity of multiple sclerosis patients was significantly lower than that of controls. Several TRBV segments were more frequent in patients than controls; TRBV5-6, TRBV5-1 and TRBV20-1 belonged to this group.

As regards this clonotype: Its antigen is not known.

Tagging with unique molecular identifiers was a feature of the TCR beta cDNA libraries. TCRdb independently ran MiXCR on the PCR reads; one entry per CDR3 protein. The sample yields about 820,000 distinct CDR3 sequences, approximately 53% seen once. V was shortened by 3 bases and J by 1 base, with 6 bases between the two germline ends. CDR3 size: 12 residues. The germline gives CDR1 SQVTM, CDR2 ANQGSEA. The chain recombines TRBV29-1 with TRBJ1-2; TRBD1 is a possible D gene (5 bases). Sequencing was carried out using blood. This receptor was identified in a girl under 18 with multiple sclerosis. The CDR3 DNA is TGCAGCGTTGAGGGGGATAACTATGGCTACACCTTC. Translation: CSVEGDNYGYTF.